This entry is about one T cell receptor (beta chain). Its antigen remains unknown. TCRdb keeps only in-frame clones here, not all; method: immunoSEQ multiplex PCR. The sample holds around 120,000 clones, approximately 86% seen once. The CDR3 is 16 amino acids. Germline V lookup: CDR1 MNHEY, CDR2 SMNVEV (reference sequence). Trimming at V came to 3 bases and at J to 5 bases, leaving 12 bases not matched to a gene. The source of the sample is a study of PD-L1 blockade in urothelial cancer. At the level of the study: Typically, measured as a median, blood samples had about 140,000 T cells.

Overall study findings and caveats: Durable benefit accompanied greater 3-week expansion of tumor-associated blood clones.

The chain has TRBV27 and TRBJ2-5; 7 nucleotides agree with TRBD2. The source material was PBMCs, sampled around atezolizumab (anti-PD-L1) treatment. This receptor was taken from a man aged 45-65 years with urothelial cancer. The CDR3 is CASSFPPSLGGETQYF. The CDR3 DNA reads TGTGCCAGCAGTTTCCCGCCATCCCTGGGAGGGGAGACCCAGTACTTC.